This is a list of T cell receptor beta chains from one sample in a study of shared clonotypes between healthy human individuals. The repertoire was sequenced with immunoSEQ multiplex PCR; TCRdb's copy has only in-frame clones and lacks some. The repertoire has 550,000 to 600,000 clones, roughly 72% of them found once; the top ten carry 12%. The sample was PBMCs. The receptor set was obtained from a woman aged 40-49 years in good health. Some clones in this sample may be carry-over from other donors' samples. Each CDR3 is given with its conserved first and last residue. The D gene is left open where the match is weak. Some rows mark clone size as missing; the rest say once, few, many or name a class of expanded clone.

v_call	clone_size	d_call	j_call	cdr3_aa	cdr3_nt
TRBV4-1	.	.	TRBJ2-1	CASSQIQGPASFF	TGCGCCAGCAGCCAGATACAGGGTCCGGCCTCGTTCTTC
TRBV5-4	.	TRBD1	TRBJ1-2	CASQFIEGGGREGGYTF	TGTGCCAGCCAGTTCATTGAAGGGGGCGGGAGAGAAGGCGGCTACACCTTC
TRBV7-2	.	TRBD1	TRBJ1-1	CASSSGQGTNTEAFF	TGTGCCAGCAGCTCCGGACAGGGGACGAACACTGAAGCTTTCTTT
TRBV11-2	.	TRBD2	TRBJ2-5	CASSLGAGGVWDTQYF	TGTGCCAGCAGCCTGGGGGCGGGAGGGGTTTGGGATACCCAGTACTTC
TRBV30	.	.	TRBJ2-1	CAWSVQEWWQFF	TGTGCCTGGAGTGTACAAGAGTGGTGGCAGTTCTTC
TRBV19	.	.	TRBJ2-3	CASRGGNYTDTQYF	TGTGCCAGCCGAGGAGGGAATTACACAGATACGCAGTATTTT
TRBV28	.	TRBD2	TRBJ2-5	CASRAWASGRTQYF	TGTGCCAGCAGAGCGTGGGCTAGCGGCAGGACCCAGTACTTC
TRBV28	.	TRBD2	TRBJ2-1	CASETFASGSDYNEQFF	TGTGCCAGCGAGACTTTTGCTAGCGGGAGTGACTACAATGAGCAGTTCTTC
TRBV7-9	.	.	TRBJ1-2	CASSQSHGGEYGYTF	TGTGCCAGCAGCCAGAGCCATGGAGGGGAGTATGGCTACACCTTC
TRBV19	few	TRBD1	TRBJ1-1	CASSRGGQSNTEAFF	TGTGCCAGTAGTCGAGGGGGCCAGTCGAACACTGAAGCTTTCTTT
TRBV6-4	.	.	TRBJ2-7	CAAESDSSSYEQYF	TGTGCCGCCGAGTCCGACAGTTCCTCCTACGAGCAGTACTTC
TRBV7-2	.	.	TRBJ2-1	CASSSSPGTPNNEQFF	TGTGCCAGCAGCTCCTCCCCCGGGACTCCTAACAATGAGCAGTTCTTC
TRBV28	.	TRBD2	TRBJ2-2	CASTTSGLNTGELFF	TGTGCCAGCACAACTAGCGGGTTAAACACCGGGGAGCTGTTTTTT
TRBV5-4	.	TRBD1	TRBJ2-7	CASSKADRVEQYF	TGTGCCAGCAGCAAAGCAGACAGGGTCGAGCAGTACTTC
TRBV30	.	.	TRBJ1-2	CAWSVGGRGYGYTF	TGTGCCTGGAGTGTCGGGGGGCGCGGGTATGGCTACACCTTC
TRBV14	.	.	TRBJ1-2	CASSQTIATNYGYTF	TGTGCCAGCAGCCAGACCATTGCAACTAACTATGGCTACACCTTC
TRBV10-2	.	TRBD2	TRBJ2-5	CASRDPGLAEETQYF	TGCGCCAGCAGAGATCCGGGACTAGCGGAAGAGACCCAGTACTTC
TRBV28	.	.	TRBJ1-1	CASSPLVSTEAFF	TGTGCCAGCAGTCCTTTGGTGAGCACTGAAGCTTTCTTT
TRBV27	few	TRBD1	TRBJ2-5	CASSLPGQGETQYF	TGTGCCAGCAGTCTCCCAGGACAGGGCGAGACCCAGTACTTC
TRBV4-1	.	.	TRBJ2-3	CASSQREPPSTDTQYF	TGCGCCAGCAGCCAACGGGAACCTCCGAGCACAGATACGCAGTATTTT
TRBV4-3	.	TRBD2	TRBJ2-3	CASSQGLGSGRADTQYF	TGCGCCAGCAGCCAGGGGCTGGGTAGCGGGAGGGCAGATACGCAGTATTTT
TRBV5-1	.	.	TRBJ2-7	CASSLEGNEQYF	TGCGCCAGCAGCTTGGAAGGGAACGAGCAGTACTTC
TRBV7-8	.	.	TRBJ2-7	CASSLRLSSYEQYF	TGTGCCAGCAGCTTACGACTTAGCTCCTACGAGCAGTACTTC
TRBV10-3	.	.	TRBJ2-3	CAISATGNPTDTQYF	TGTGCCATCAGTGCAACAGGTAACCCGACAGATACGCAGTATTTT
TRBV5-1	.	.	TRBJ2-5	CASSSSGVQETQYF	TGCGCCAGCAGCTCTTCGGGAGTCCAAGAGACCCAGTACTTC
TRBV28	.	.	TRBJ1-2	CASSSRGNYGYTF	TGTGCCAGCAGTTCTCGGGGAAACTATGGCTACACCTTC
TRBV27	.	.	TRBJ2-3	CASSSFAGAADTQYF	TGTGCCAGCAGTTCCTTTGCGGGGGCAGCAGATACGCAGTATTTT
TRBV7-2	.	TRBD2	TRBJ2-7	CASSAQREWVGEQYF	TGTGCCAGCAGCGCACAGCGGGAGTGGGTCGGCGAGCAGTACTTC
TRBV7-2	.	.	TRBJ2-7	CASSYGSRTTYEQYF	TGTGCCAGCAGCTACGGGTCGAGGACTACCTACGAGCAGTACTTC
TRBV11-2	few	.	TRBJ2-1	CASSLEMGDEQFF	TGTGCCAGCAGCTTAGAAATGGGTGATGAGCAGTTCTTC
TRBV6-6	.	TRBD1	TRBJ1-5	CASSYGTANNQPQHF	TGTGCCAGCAGTTACGGGACAGCCAACAATCAGCCCCAGCATTTT
TRBV6-4	.	TRBD1	TRBJ2-1	CASSNGQGGYNEQFF	TGTGCCAGCAGTAACGGACAGGGAGGTTACAATGAGCAGTTCTTC
TRBV6-1	few	.	TRBJ1-2	CASSDRYYGYTF	TGTGCCAGCAGTGACCGTTACTATGGCTACACCTTC